The clone carrying this TCR beta chain was detected only a few times. What it binds is not known. This sample stems from a study of early T cells in non-severe SARS-CoV-2 infection. Study context: With bulk RNA from unsorted whole blood as input, sequencing yielded unpaired chains.

Study conclusions and caveats: Database matching using VDJdb favored anti-spike CD8 responses, with private and CD4 specificities left missing.

Attachment of unique molecular identifiers was made to individual cDNA molecules. MiXCR was run by TCRdb on the 5' RACE reads, yielding one entry per CDR3 protein. The table shows about 56,000 distinct CDR3 sequences, with 10% occurring only once. This CDR3 region has 14 residues. The V gene lost 3 bases and the J gene lost 2 bases, with 9 bases spanning the gap. The germline V gene encodes CDR1 MNHEY and CDR2 SMNVEV (reference sequence). This rearrangement joins TRBV27 to TRBJ2-3; D is ambiguous. Sequenced input: whole blood. This sequence originates from an adult who was a healthcare worker with PCR-confirmed SARS-CoV-2 infection or an uninfected control (not recorded which). CDR3 bases: TGTGCCAGCAGTTTGAAGGGAATCACAGATACGCAGTATTTT. Translated: CASSLKGITDTQYF.